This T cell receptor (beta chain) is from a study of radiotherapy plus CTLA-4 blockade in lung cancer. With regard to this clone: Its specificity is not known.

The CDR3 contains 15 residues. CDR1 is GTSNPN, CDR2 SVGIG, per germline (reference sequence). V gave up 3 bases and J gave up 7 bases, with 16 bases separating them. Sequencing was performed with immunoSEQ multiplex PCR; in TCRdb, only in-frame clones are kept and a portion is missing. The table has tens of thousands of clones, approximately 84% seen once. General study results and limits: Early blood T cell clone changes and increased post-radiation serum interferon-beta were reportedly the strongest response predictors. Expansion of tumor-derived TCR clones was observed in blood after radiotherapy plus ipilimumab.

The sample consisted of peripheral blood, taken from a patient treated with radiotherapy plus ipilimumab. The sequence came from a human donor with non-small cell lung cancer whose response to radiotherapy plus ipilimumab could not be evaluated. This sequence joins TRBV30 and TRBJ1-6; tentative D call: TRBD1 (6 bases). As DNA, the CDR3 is TGTGCCTGGAGAGCCGACCGAACAGGGAATTCACCCCTCCACTTT. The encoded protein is CAWRADRTGNSPLHF. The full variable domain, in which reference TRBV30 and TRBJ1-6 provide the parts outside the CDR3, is SQTIHQWPATLVQPVGSPLSLECTVEGTSNPNLYWYRQAAGRGLQLLFYSVGIGQISSEVPQNLSASRPQDRQFILSSKKLLLSDSGFYLCAWRADRTGNSPLHFGNGTRLTVT.